The rows below give T cell receptor beta chains drawn from one sample of a study of blood T cell repertoires in COVID-19. Repertoires were generated with immunoSEQ multiplex PCR, while TCRdb's copy carries only in-frame clones and drops some. The sample has roughly 70,000 clones, 89% seen once. Sequencing was done on a sample of peripheral blood. Receptors were obtained from a woman in her 50s with active COVID-19. The CDR3 runs from the conserved cysteine through the conserved F or W. D genes are given only for firm matches. The size field is filled for only some rows; it gives once, few, many or a size class.

TRBD1 NA TRBJ1-1 TRBV2 TGTGCCAGTAAAAGGGACAGGGTAGAAAACACTGAAGCTTTCTTT CASKRDRVENTEAFF
TRBD2 NA TRBJ2-3 TRBV23-1 TGCGCCAACGAGGGACTAGCGGAGAAATCTAGCACAGATACGCAGTATTTT CANEGLAEKSSTDTQYF
NA NA TRBJ1-1 TRBV3-1/TRBV3-2 TGTGCCAGCAGCCACAGCGGGACGAACACTGAAGCTTTCTTT CASSHSGTNTEAFF
NA NA TRBJ1-1 TRBV30 TGTGCCTGGAGTGTTCAGGGGAGAACTGAAGCTTTCTTT CAWSVQGRTEAFF
TRBD1 NA TRBJ1-1 TRBV6-1 TGTGCCAGCAGTGAAGCGGGACAGATGAACACTGAAGCTTTCTTT CASSEAGQMNTEAFF
TRBD1 NA TRBJ1-5 TRBV30 TGTGCCTGGAGCGCGGACAGGAACCAGCCCCAGCATTTT CAWSADRNQPQHF
NA once TRBJ2-3 TRBV2 TGTGCCAGCCTAATGACGAGCCGAAACCAGGCAGATACGCAGTATTTT CASLMTSRNQADTQYF
NA once TRBJ1-5 TRBV18 TGTGCCAGCTCACCCCAGGGAGGTCAGCCCCAGCATTTT CASSPQGGQPQHF
NA NA TRBJ1-6 TRBV10-3 TGTGCCATCTCGAGGCAGGGAATGGATTCACCCCTCCACTTT CAISRQGMDSPLHF
NA NA TRBJ2-5 TRBV15 TGTGCCACCAGCCTCCGCCCTACAGGGCTGGAGACCCAGTACTTC CATSLRPTGLETQYF
NA NA TRBJ2-7 TRBV7-3 TGTGCCAGCAGCGCCAGCTCCTACGAGCAGTACTTC CASSASSYEQYF
NA few TRBJ1-5 TRBV5-1 TGCGCCAGCAGCTTGGACAGTAATCAGCCCCAGCATTTT CASSLDSNQPQHF
NA NA TRBJ2-7 TRBV4-1 TGCGCCAGCAGCCAAGTCTCCAGCGGACCCTACGAGCAGTACTTC CASSQVSSGPYEQYF
TRBD2 NA TRBJ2-1 TRBV9 TGTGCCAGCAGCCCCTCCCAGCGGGAGCGCGGTGAGCAGTTCTTC CASSPSQRERGEQFF
TRBD1 NA TRBJ2-3 TRBV7-3 TGTGCCAGCAGCGCACAGGGGGTAGGGGATACGCAGTATTTT CASSAQGVGDTQYF
TRBD2 few TRBJ2-1 TRBV9 TGTGCCAGCAGCGTAGTAGCGGGAGTCTACAATGAGCAGTTCTTC CASSVVAGVYNEQFF
NA NA TRBJ1-3 TRBV24-1 TGTGCCACCAGTGCCAGGGGAGCAAACACCATATATTTT CATSARGANTIYF
TRBD1 NA TRBJ2-5 TRBV30 TGTGCCGTAACCGGGACAGGGGAGGAGACCCAGTACTTC CAVTGTGEETQYF
TRBD2 once TRBJ2-5 TRBV19 TGTGCCAGTAGTAGACTAGCGGGAGTAGCGCGAGAGACCCAGTACTTC CASSRLAGVARETQYF
NA NA TRBJ1-6 TRBV5-1 TGCGCCAGCACCTCCGGGGAGGGGGTTTCACCCCTCCACTTT CASTSGEGVSPLHF
TRBD1 NA TRBJ1-2 TRBV6-6 TGTGCCAGCAGTCCAAGGACAGGGGCCTGGCTTGCCGGGGGCTACACCTTC CASSPRTGAWLAGGYTF
NA NA TRBJ2-2 TRBV2 TGTGCCAGCAGTGAGAGGGAGGTAGGGGTCGGGGAGCTGTTTTTT CASSEREVGVGELFF
NA NA TRBJ2-1 TRBV18 TGTGCCAGCTCACCAGCGGGACCGGGCACCTACAATGAGCAGTTCTTC CASSPAGPGTYNEQFF
NA NA TRBJ1-5 TRBV28 TGTGCCAGCTGGGGCCAAACTAGCAATCAGCCCCAGCATTTT CASWGQTSNQPQHF
TRBD2 once TRBJ2-1 TRBV24-1 TGTGCCACCAGTGATCCGGGACTAGGAGGTGAGCAGTTCTTC CATSDPGLGGEQFF
TRBD2 once TRBJ2-3 TRBV9 TGTGCCAGCAGCCTAGCGGGTATAAGCACAGATACGCAGTATTTT CASSLAGISTDTQYF
NA NA TRBJ1-1 TRBV19 TGTGCCAGTAGTATCGGACCCATGAGGGCGAACACTGAAGCTTTCTTT CASSIGPMRANTEAFF
TRBD2 NA TRBJ2-1 TRBV2 TGTGCCAGCAGTGAGGGACTAGCGAGCTCCTACAATGAGCAGTTCTTC CASSEGLASSYNEQFF
NA once TRBJ2-3 TRBV2 TGTGCCAGCACGAGCGGGCGCACAGATACGCAGTATTTT CASTSGRTDTQYF
NA NA TRBJ2-4 TRBV29-1 TGCAGCGTGACCGGGACTCAGATGGACATTCAGTACTTC CSVTGTQMDIQYF
TRBD2 NA TRBJ2-3 TRBV19 TGTGCCAGTAGCTCCCGGCCGGGACTAGCCGTGAATACGCAGTATTTT CASSSRPGLAVNTQYF
NA NA TRBJ2-7 TRBV4-2 TGTGCCAGCAGCCAAGATCCTACAGTCGAGCAGTACTTC CASSQDPTVEQYF
TRBD2 NA TRBJ2-3 TRBV7-3 TGTGCCAGCAGCACCGGGACTAGCGGGACAACAGATACGCAGTATTTT CASSTGTSGTTDTQYF
NA NA TRBJ1-6 TRBV13 TGTGCCAGCAGCCGTGGGGAGGGCAATTCACCCCTCCACTTT CASSRGEGNSPLHF
NA NA TRBJ2-6 TRBV9 TGTGCCAGCAGCGTACTTAGCGGTGAAGTAGGGGCCAACGTCCTGACTTTC CASSVLSGEVGANVLTF
NA NA TRBJ2-7 TRBV5-1 TGCGCCAGCAGCTTGGTAGGTGCTAGTCCCTACGAGCAGTACTTC CASSLVGASPYEQYF
NA NA TRBJ1-1 TRBV7-3 TGTGCCAGCAGCTTAAAGAGGAACACTGAAGCTTTCTTT CASSLKRNTEAFF
TRBD2 NA TRBJ2-2 TRBV19 TGTGCCAGTAGACTAGCGGGCGGGGAGCTGTTTTTT CASRLAGGELFF
TRBD2 NA TRBJ2-3 TRBV5-1 TGCGCCAGCAGCTTAGGGGAGGGTCGGGATACGCAGTATTTT CASSLGEGRDTQYF
TRBD1 NA TRBJ2-7 TRBV13 TGTGCCAGCAGTCCCGGGGGACAGGGACTCTACGAGCAGTACTTC CASSPGGQGLYEQYF
TRBD2 NA TRBJ2-3 TRBV3-1/TRBV3-2 TGTGCCAGCAGCCCAAGACTAGCGGGAGGTTCTAGAGATACGCAGTATTTT CASSPRLAGGSRDTQYF
NA NA TRBJ2-7 TRBV5-6 TGTGCCAGCAGCCCTTGGGAGCGGGCCGGGGGCGAGCAGTACTTC CASSPWERAGGEQYF
NA NA TRBJ2-7 TRBV30 TGTGCCTGGAGCGTCGGGGGTGCTTACGAGCAGTACTTC CAWSVGGAYEQYF
TRBD1 NA TRBJ1-4 TRBV28 TGTGCCAGCAGTTATCCGGGACAGTGGAATGAAAAACTGTTTTTT CASSYPGQWNEKLFF
TRBD2 NA TRBJ2-3 TRBV9 TGTGCCAGCAAAACTAGCGGGAGTACAGATACGCAGTATTTT CASKTSGSTDTQYF
TRBD1 NA TRBJ2-7 TRBV5-1 TGCGCCAGCAGCTTGGGGAGACAGGGTTGGTACTTC CASSLGRQGWYF
TRBD1 NA TRBJ2-2 TRBV18 TGTGCCAGCTCACCACGGGACAGTCAAGCCACCGGGGAGCTGTTTTTT CASSPRDSQATGELFF
NA NA TRBJ2-5 TRBV11-3 TGTGCCAGCAGCTTAGGAAGCAGGCAAGGGGCTAAAAGAGAGACCCAGTACTTC CASSLGSRQGAKRETQYF